The source of this T cell receptor beta chain is a study of blood T cell repertoires in COVID-19. Across the whole study: The samples span acute and convalescent COVID-19 from the United States, Italy and Spain. T cells, B-cell-depleted T cells, or PBMCs supplied cDNA or gDNA.

This clone was seen only once. Patients in Seattle were enrolled during active infection, then followed longitudinally. Sequencing used immunoSEQ multiplex PCR; TCRdb keeps in-frame clones, though not all of them. The profile shows about 150,000 clones, roughly 83% of them singletons. CDR3 length: 15 residues. The V gene's germline CDR1 is MNHEY and CDR2 SVGAGI. V lost 2 bases, J lost 4 bases, and 12 bases lay in between. The receptor comes from a woman aged 55 to 70 with COVID-19, enrolled during active disease. Sequenced material: peripheral blood. This chain uses TRBV6-5 with TRBJ1-5; D call uncertain. This CDR3 reads CASSYLPRHNQPQHF. DNA for the CDR3: TGTGCCAGCAGTTACCTCCCCAGACATAATCAGCCCCAGCATTTT.